Presented here are 18 T cell receptor beta chains from one specimen sequenced in a study of T-cell memory formation after mild COVID-19. TCRdb re-analysed the 5' RACE reads in MiXCR, keeping a single row per CDR3 protein. The sample lists 390,000 or so distinct CDR3 sequences, about a sixth occurring once. The material sequenced was PBMCs or a T cell subset sorted from them (not recorded which). Every receptor here comes from a man younger than 30 who had mild COVID-19 (a few samples of this study predate the infection). Cell type and time point are not known.

The chain combines TRBV7-2 with TRBJ1-2; 7 positions match TRBD1. V lost 6 bases to trimming and J lost 0 bases; unmatched junction nucleotides: 4. The CDR3 totals 14 residues. Germline CDR1 reads SGHTA; CDR2 reads FQGNSA. CDR3: CASSGGGTNYGYTF. For the CDR3, the DNA is TGTGCCAGCAGTGGAGGGGGCACTAACTATGGCTACACCTTC.

Ten or more counts support this clonotype. The V gene is TRBV7-9, the J gene TRBJ2-1; 8 bases match TRBD1. J gave up 7 bases and V 5 bases, and 7 bases lay outside the gene matches. This CDR3 is built from 14 residues. The germline V gene has CDR1 SEHNR and CDR2 FQNEAQ (reference sequence). The CDR3 is CASSTDRGANEQFF. In DNA form, the CDR3 reads TGTGCCAGCAGCACAGACAGGGGTGCGAATGAGCAGTTCTTC.

The chain links TRBV7-9 to TRBJ2-7; tentative D call: TRBD2 (7 bases). This CDR3 is built from 15 residues. Germline-derived CDR1 and CDR2 are SEHNR and FQNEAQ (reference sequence). The ends were cut back, 1 base at V and 5 bases at J, with 15 bases in the middle. The CDR3 protein is CASSLVVGGPHEQYF. In DNA form, the CDR3 reads TGTGCCAGCAGCTTAGTTGTGGGGGGGCCTCACGAGCAGTACTTC.

This clonotype was detected ten times or more. The V call is TRBV7-2, the J call TRBJ2-3; the match to TRBD2 covers 8 bases. With V trimmed by 2 bases and J by 14 bases, 6 bases remained unmatched. The CDR3 is 12 residues long. Per germline, CDR1 SGHTA and CDR2 FQGNSA. The DNA for the CDR3 is TGTGCCAGCAGCTTACAGGCGGGGGGAAGGTATTTT. Its translation is CASSLQAGGRYF.

Only a few counts were recorded for this clonotype. This chain joins TRBV7-9 and TRBJ1-4; possibly TRBD1 for D (5 bases). The V end lost 7 bases, the J end lost 8 bases, and 17 bases lay between the germline ends. Germline CDR1 and CDR2: SEHNR and FQNEAQ (reference sequence). The CDR3 extends over 14 amino acids. CDR3 sequence: CASTTGRAGEKLFF. The DNA for the CDR3 is TGTGCCAGCACCACGGGACGGGCTGGAGAAAAACTGTTTTTT.

The gene calls are TRBV9 and TRBJ2-3; 11 nucleotides align to TRBD2. Germline V gives CDR1 SGDLS, CDR2 YYNGEE. V lost 3 bases and J lost 1; bases outside the gene matches: 4. The CDR3 consists of 16 residues. CDR3 in DNA: TGTGCCAGCAGCGCGAGGGGACTAGCGGGCACAGATACGCAGTATTTT. As protein: CASSARGLAGTDTQYF.

V usage is TRBV3-1 and J usage is TRBJ1-1, with D unclear. Germline V gene lookup returns CDR1 LGHDT and CDR2 YNNKEL (reference sequence). CDR3 length: 14 amino acids. Trimming left V 2 bases short and J 6 bases short, with 13 bases between. CDR3 coding DNA: TGTGCCAGCAGCCAACAGACTGTGAGCGCTGAAGCTTTCTTT. Protein sequence: CASSQQTVSAEAFF.

The chain combines TRBV9 with TRBJ2-1, with TRBD1 matching 8 bases. V dropped 4 bases and J dropped 5; count of bases not matched to a gene: 14. The germline V gene has CDR1 SGDLS and CDR2 YYNGEE. This CDR3 is built from 17 residues. The CDR3 bases are TGTGCCAGCAGCCCCGACGGGTCCTGGGGACAGGACAATGAGCAGTTCTTC. This translates into CASSPDGSWGQDNEQFF.

This clonotype was seen at least ten times. An end of the junction does not agree with germline; a read error may underlie this. The chain has TRBV12-3 or TRBV12-4 and TRBJ2-2, with D possibly being TRBD1 or TRBD2 (6 bases each). There are 12 residues in the CDR3. Here the CDR3 reads CASSPQGRELFF. DNA of the CDR3: TGTGCCAGCAGTCCCCAGGGGCGGGAACTGTTTTTT.

In its sample, this clonotype was seen a few times. The chain joins TRBV12-3 or TRBV12-4 to TRBJ2-1, with D perhaps being TRBD1 or TRBD2 (5 bases each). This CDR3 comprises 15 residues. The V end was cut by 8 bases, the J end by 0 bases, with 14 bases between. As DNA, the CDR3 is TGTGCCAGCTTTGGGGCAGGGAGCTCCTACAATGAGCAGTTCTTC. Protein sequence: CASFGAGSSYNEQFF.

The chain recombines TRBV6-4 with TRBJ1-1, with D possibly being TRBD1 (5 bases). The germline V gene encodes CDR1 MRHNA and CDR2 SNTAGT. V shed 2 bases and J shed 3 bases, with 7 bases lying between them. The CDR3 runs to 13 residues. CDR3 sequence (DNA): TGTGCCAGCAGTGACACGGGGCACACTGAAGCTTTCTTT. Protein product: CASSDTGHTEAFF.

This clonotype has just a few counts. The chain is built from TRBV12-3 or TRBV12-4 and TRBJ2-3, with TRBD1 matching over 10 bases. The CDR3 is 16 amino acids. V gave up 6 bases and J gave up 4 bases; unmatched junction bases: 10. As DNA, the CDR3 is TGTGCCAGCAGCGAGACAGGGGGCAAGGTGGCAGATACGCAGTATTTT. Its protein product is CASSETGGKVADTQYF.

In this sample, this clonotype turned up a few times. This chain joins TRBV18 and TRBJ1-5; 11 positions agree with TRBD1. The CDR3 sequence is 14 residues long. Germline-derived CDR1 and CDR2 are KGHSH and LQKENI. V was pared by 5 bases and J by 5 bases, with 2 bases of the junction left unmatched. The CDR3, as DNA: TGTGCCAGCTCAGCGGGACAGGGGGATCAGCCCCAGCATTTT. Protein product: CASSAGQGDQPQHF.

The CDR3, as DNA: TGCAGTGCTAGAGATACAGGGCCCCAGGGGACTGAAGCTTTCTTT. It encodes CSARDTGPQGTEAFF. The genes are TRBV20-1 and TRBJ1-1; possible D gene TRBD1, 6 bases. Germline V gene data show CDR1 as DFQATT and CDR2 as SNEGSKA (reference sequence). There are 15 residues in the CDR3. Trimming left V 0 bases short and J 5 bases short, with 16 bases between.

This clonotype was picked up a small number of times. This chain uses TRBV7-2 with TRBJ1-2; perhaps TRBD1 as D (5 bases). With 1 base removed from V and 7 bases from J, the gap between germline ends came to 19 bases. The CDR3 spans 16 residues. Germline V gives CDR1 SGHTA, CDR2 FQGNSA. The CDR3 spells CASSLVALYVRGGYTF. In DNA form, the CDR3 reads TGTGCCAGCAGCTTAGTTGCGTTATACGTGAGGGGTGGCTACACCTTC.

This clonotype was counted only a few times. This chain connects TRBV7-2 to TRBJ2-1, with D possibly being TRBD2 (6 bases). The CDR3 contains 13 residues. The germline CDR1 and CDR2 sequences are SGHTA and FQGNSA. Trimming stripped 5 bases from V and 9 bases from J, with 14 bases between. DNA for the CDR3: TGTGCCAGCAGCAAGGGACTCCGGGGTGAGCAGTTCTTC. Translated: CASSKGLRGEQFF.

The V call is TRBV9, the J call TRBJ2-3; D not certain. V was shortened by 3 bases and J by 11 bases, with 13 bases between the two germline ends. The germline V gene has CDR1 SGDLS and CDR2 YYNGEE. The CDR3 covers 12 residues. CDR3 nucleotides: TGTGCCAGCAGCGGTACCCGGAACTGGCAGTATTTT. This codes for CASSGTRNWQYF.

This clonotype was detected only a few times. The chain recombines TRBV11-2 with TRBJ2-5; D is unclear. Trimming removed 1 base at V and 4 bases at J, with 10 bases between. Germline V gives CDR1 SGHAT, CDR2 FQNNGV. The CDR3 has 14 amino acids. DNA of the CDR3: TGTGCCAGCAGCTTAGCCGCCTGGGGAGAGACCCAGTACTTC. It specifies CASSLAAWGETQYF.